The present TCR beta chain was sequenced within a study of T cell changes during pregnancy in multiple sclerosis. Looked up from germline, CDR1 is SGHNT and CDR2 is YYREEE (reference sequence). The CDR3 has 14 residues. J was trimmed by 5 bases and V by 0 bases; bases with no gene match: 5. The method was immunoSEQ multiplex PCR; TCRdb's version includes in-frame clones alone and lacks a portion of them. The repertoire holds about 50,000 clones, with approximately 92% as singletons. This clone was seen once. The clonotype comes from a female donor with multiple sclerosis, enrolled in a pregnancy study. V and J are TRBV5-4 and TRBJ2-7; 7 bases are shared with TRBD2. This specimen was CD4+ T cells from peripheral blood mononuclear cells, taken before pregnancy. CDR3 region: CASSLGLAADEQYF. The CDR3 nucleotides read TGTGCCAGCAGCTTGGGACTAGCCGCCGACGAGCAGTACTTC.